This TCR beta chain is from a study of CD8+ T cells in alopecia areata. RNA extraction was followed by reverse transcription into cDNA, which acted as the sequencing template. Method: immunoSEQ multiplex PCR; TCRdb's copy keeps in-frame clones and lacks some. The sample yields 85,000 to 110,000 clones, about 60% seen once. V was clipped by 5 bases and J by 15 bases; unmatched bases: 18. Germline V gene lookup returns CDR1 SNHLY and CDR2 FYNNEI. The CDR3 covers 16 residues. The gene calls are TRBV2 and TRBJ2-1, with TRBD2 matching over 11 bases. The specimen sequenced was CD4+ T cells sorted from blood. This sequence was found in a human donor in good health. For the CDR3, the DNA is TGTGCCAGCAGTCGAGGGCCTAGCGGGGGGCCCACACTATTGTTCTTC. Encoded protein: CASSRGPSGGPTLLFF.